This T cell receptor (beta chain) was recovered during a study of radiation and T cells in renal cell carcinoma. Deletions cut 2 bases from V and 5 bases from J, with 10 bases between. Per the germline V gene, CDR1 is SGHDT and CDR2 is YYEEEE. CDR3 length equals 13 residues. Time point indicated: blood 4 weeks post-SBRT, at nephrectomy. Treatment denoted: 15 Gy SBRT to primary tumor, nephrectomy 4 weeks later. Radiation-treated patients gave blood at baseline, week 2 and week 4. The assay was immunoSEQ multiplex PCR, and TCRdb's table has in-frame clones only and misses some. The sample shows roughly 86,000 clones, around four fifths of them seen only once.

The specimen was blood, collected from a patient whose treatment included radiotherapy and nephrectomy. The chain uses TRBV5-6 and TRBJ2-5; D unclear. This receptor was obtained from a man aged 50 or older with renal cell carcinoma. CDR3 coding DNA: TGTGCCAGCAGCTTATGGGTAACCGAGACCCAGTACTTC. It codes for CASSLWVTETQYF. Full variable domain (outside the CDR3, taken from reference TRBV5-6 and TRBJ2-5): DAGVTQSPTHLIKTRGQQVTLRCSPKSGHDTVSWYQQALGQGPQFIFQYYEEEERQRGNFPDRFSGHQFPNYSSELNVNALLLGDSALYLCASSLWVTETQYFGPGTRLLVL.